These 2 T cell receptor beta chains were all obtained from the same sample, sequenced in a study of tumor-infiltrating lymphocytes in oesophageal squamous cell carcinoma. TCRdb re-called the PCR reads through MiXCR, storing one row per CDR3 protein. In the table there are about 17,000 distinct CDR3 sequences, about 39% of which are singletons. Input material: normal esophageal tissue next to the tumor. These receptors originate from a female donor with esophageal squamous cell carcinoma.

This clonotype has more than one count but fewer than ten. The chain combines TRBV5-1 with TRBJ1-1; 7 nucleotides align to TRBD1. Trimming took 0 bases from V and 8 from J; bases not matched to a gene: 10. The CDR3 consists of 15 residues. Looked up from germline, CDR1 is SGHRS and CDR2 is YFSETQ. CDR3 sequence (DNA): TGCGCCAGCAGCTTGGAAACCGGGACAGTAGGAGAAGCTTTCTTT. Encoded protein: CASSLETGTVGEAFF.

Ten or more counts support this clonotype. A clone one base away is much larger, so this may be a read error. The CDR3 bases are TGTGCCAGCAGCTGGACAGATGAGCAGTACTTC. The encoded protein is CASSWTDEQYF. The V and J genes are TRBV11-2 and TRBJ2-7; TRBD1 might be the D (6 bases). The CDR3 has 11 amino acids. Germline-derived CDR1 and CDR2 are SGHAT and FQNNGV. Trimming removed 4 bases at V and 7 bases at J, with 8 bases between. Full variable domain (missing parts from reference TRBV11-2 and TRBJ2-7): EAGVAQSPRYKIIEKRQSVAFWCNPISGHATLYWYQQILGQGPKLLIQFQNNGVVDDSQLPKDRFSAERLKGVDSTLKIQPAKLEDSAVYLCASSWTDEQYFGPGTRLTVT.